This T cell receptor (beta chain) was documented in a study of identical twins. General study points: The study found weaker excess twin sharing in beta out-of-frame sequences.

This CDR3 comprises 11 residues. V lost 7 bases, J lost 3 bases, and 6 bases lay in between. The sample holds many counts of this clonotype. The target antigen is unknown. Using its own MiXCR run on the 5' RACE reads, TCRdb lists one record per CDR3 protein. Of 550,000 to 700,000 distinct CDR3 sequences detected, around 20% appear once; the ten largest clones hold 4.3%. These data are also associated with another study on T cells expressing NK-cell markers. Turning to that study: One observes that, in several donors, these clonotypes were also the leading ones within the CD3+CD56-NKG2C+ fraction.

This chain uses TRBV12-3 or TRBV12-4 with TRBJ1-1; D ambiguous. The sequencing sample was made of PBMCs. This receptor was taken from a woman aged 18-29 years in good health. This chain's CDR3 is CASTRDTEAFF. CDR3 DNA: TGTGCCAGCACTCGGGACACTGAAGCTTTCTTT.